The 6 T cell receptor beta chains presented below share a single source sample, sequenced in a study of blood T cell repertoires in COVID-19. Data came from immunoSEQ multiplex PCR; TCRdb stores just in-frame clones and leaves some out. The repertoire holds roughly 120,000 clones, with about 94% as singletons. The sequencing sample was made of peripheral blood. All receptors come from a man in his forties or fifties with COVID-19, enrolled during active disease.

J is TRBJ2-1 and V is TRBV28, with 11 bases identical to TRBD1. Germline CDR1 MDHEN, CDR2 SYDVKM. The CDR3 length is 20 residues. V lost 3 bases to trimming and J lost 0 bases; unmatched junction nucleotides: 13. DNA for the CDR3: TGTGCCAGCAGTTTCACGGACAGGGGGCTTCGGGAGGGCTCCTACAATGAGCAGTTCTTC. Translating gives CASSFTDRGLREGSYNEQFF.

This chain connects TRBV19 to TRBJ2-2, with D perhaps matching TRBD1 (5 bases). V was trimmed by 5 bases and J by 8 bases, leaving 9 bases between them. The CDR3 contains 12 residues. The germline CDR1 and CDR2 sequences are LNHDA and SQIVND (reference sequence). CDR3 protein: CASSARQGELFF. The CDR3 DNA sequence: TGTGCCAGTAGTGCAAGACAGGGGGAGCTGTTTTTT.

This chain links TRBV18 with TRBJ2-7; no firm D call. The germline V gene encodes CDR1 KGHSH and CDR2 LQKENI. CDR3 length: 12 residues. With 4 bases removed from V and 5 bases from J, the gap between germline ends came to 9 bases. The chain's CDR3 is CASSRYLDEQYF. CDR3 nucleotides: TGTGCCAGCTCACGCTACCTAGACGAGCAGTACTTC.

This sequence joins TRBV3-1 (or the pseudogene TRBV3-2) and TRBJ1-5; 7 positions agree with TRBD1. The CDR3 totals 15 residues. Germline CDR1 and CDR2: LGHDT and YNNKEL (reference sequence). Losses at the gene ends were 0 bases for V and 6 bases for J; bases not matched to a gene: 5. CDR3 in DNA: TGTGCCAGCAGCCAAGATGGGACAGCTGGTCAGCCCCAGCATTTT. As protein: CASSQDGTAGQPQHF.

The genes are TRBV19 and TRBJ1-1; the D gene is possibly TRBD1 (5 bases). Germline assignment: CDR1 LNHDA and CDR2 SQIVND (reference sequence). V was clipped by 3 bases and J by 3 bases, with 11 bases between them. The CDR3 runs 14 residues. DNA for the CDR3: TGTGCCAGTAGTATTTTGGGAGGGGACACTGAAGCTTTCTTT. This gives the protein CASSILGGDTEAFF.

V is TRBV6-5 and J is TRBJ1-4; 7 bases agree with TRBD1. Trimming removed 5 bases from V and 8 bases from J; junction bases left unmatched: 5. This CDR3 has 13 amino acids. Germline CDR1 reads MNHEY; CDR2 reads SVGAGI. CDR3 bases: TGTGCCAGCAGTCGGGACAGAGGAGAAAAACTGTTTTTT. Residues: CASSRDRGEKLFF.